Listed below are T cell receptor beta chains from one sample, sequenced in a study of cytomegalovirus exposure and HLA in healthy donors. Clones were sequenced by immunoSEQ multiplex PCR, and TCRdb holds only the in-frame ones, with some missing. Here the sample spans 160,000 or so clones, approximately 88% being singletons. Material for sequencing was PBMCs. The receptors originated from a woman in her 30s in good health and CMV-seronegative. The CDR3 runs from the conserved cysteine through the conserved F or W. D genes are given only for firm matches. The size of a clone is reported for some rows only, either as once, few or many, or as a class for expanded clones.

DNA,CDR3,J,size,D,V
TGTGCCAGCAGTGCCAGCGGGAGGAGCTCCTACGAGCAGTACTTC,CASSASGRSSYEQYF,TRBJ2-7,NA,TRBD2,TRBV6-6
TGTGCCAGCAGCTTAGTCCAGAACACCGGGGAGCTGTTTTTT,CASSLVQNTGELFF,TRBJ2-2,NA,NA,TRBV7-7
TGTGCCATCCGTGGTGGGGCACTGGGGTCTACTCTTAAACGCTCGGGTTACGAGCAGTACTTC,CAIRGGALGSTLKRSGYEQYF,TRBJ2-7,NA,NA,TRBV10-3
TGCGCCAGCAGCCGACCTGAGTACCGACCGGGACTTCTGTTTTTT,CASSRPEYRPGLLFF,TRBJ1-4,NA,NA,TRBV4-1
TGTGCCGCTAAAAGGGGAGGCGGCTACACCTTC,CAAKRGGGYTF,TRBJ1-2,NA,NA,TRBV2
TGTGCCAGCAGTCCACAGGGGAAAGGCTACGAGCAGTACTTC,CASSPQGKGYEQYF,TRBJ2-7,NA,TRBD1,TRBV6-6
TGTGCCAGCAGTAGGACTACCCAGAACCAAGAGACCCAGTACTTC,CASSRTTQNQETQYF,TRBJ2-5,NA,NA,TRBV27
TGTGCCAGCAGCAAAGAAGGAGGACGGGGAGCGGGAGGGAGCTCCTACAATGAGCAGTTCTTC,CASSKEGGRGAGGSSYNEQFF,TRBJ2-1,NA,NA,TRBV21-1
TGCAGCGTTGCGGGGACAGTTCACTCCTACAATGAGCAGTTCTTC,CSVAGTVHSYNEQFF,TRBJ2-1,NA,TRBD1,TRBV29-1
TGTGCCAGTAGTATGGGTACTAGCGGATCCTACGAGCAGTACTTC,CASSMGTSGSYEQYF,TRBJ2-7,NA,TRBD2,TRBV19
TGTGCCTGGAAGCGAGACAGGGGGTACACCGGGGAGCTGTTTTTT,CAWKRDRGYTGELFF,TRBJ2-2,NA,TRBD1,TRBV30
TGTGCCAGTAGTGCAGGGGGAAACAATCAGCCCCAGCATTTT,CASSAGGNNQPQHF,TRBJ1-5,NA,TRBD1,TRBV19
TGTGCCAGCAGTCCTTTAGGGGCTAGCGGGAAGGCCGAGCAGTACTTC,CASSPLGASGKAEQYF,TRBJ2-7,NA,TRBD2,TRBV27
TGTGCCAGCAGTCTCACCGGGACAGGGAGCTACAATGAGCAGTTCTTC,CASSLTGTGSYNEQFF,TRBJ2-1,NA,TRBD1,TRBV27
TGCGCCAGCAGCTTGGGGCCTTCACAGGGGGCAGACAATCAGCCCCAGCATTTT,CASSLGPSQGADNQPQHF,TRBJ1-5,NA,TRBD1,TRBV5-1
TGTGCTAGTGGTTTGGGGACAGGGCAGGGCTCCTACGAGCAGTACTTC,CASGLGTGQGSYEQYF,TRBJ2-7,NA,TRBD1,TRBV12-5
TGTGCCAGCAGCTTATACAGGGACAATGAGCAGTTCTTC,CASSLYRDNEQFF,TRBJ2-1,NA,NA,TRBV11-1
TGTGCCAGCAGCTTGATGTCTAGCGCAGATACGCAGTATTTT,CASSLMSSADTQYF,TRBJ2-3,NA,NA,TRBV5-4
TGTGCCATCAGCGCGGGACAGAGTAGACCAGATACGCAGTATTTT,CAISAGQSRPDTQYF,TRBJ2-3,NA,NA,TRBV10-3
TGCGCCAGCAGCTCGGGACAGGGATGGAGGAACACTGAAGCTTTCTTT,CASSSGQGWRNTEAFF,TRBJ1-1,NA,TRBD1,TRBV5-1
TGTGCCAGCTGGGGGGGGCCGGATCAGCCCCAGCATTTT,CASWGGPDQPQHF,TRBJ1-5,NA,NA,TRBV6-6
TGTGCCAGCAGCTTGGGGACAGGGAGGCATGACGAGCAGTACTTC,CASSLGTGRHDEQYF,TRBJ2-7,NA,TRBD1,TRBV11-2
TGTGCCAGCAGTTCAGGACAGGTTCGACAGTACTTC,CASSSGQVRQYF,TRBJ2-7,once,TRBD1,TRBV28
TGCAGCGTTAGCACAGGGCCGTGGGAGCAGTACTTC,CSVSTGPWEQYF,TRBJ2-7,few,NA,TRBV29-1
TGTGCCAGCAGCTTGACGGGAAACACTGAAGCTTTCTTT,CASSLTGNTEAFF,TRBJ1-1,NA,NA,TRBV7-6
TGTGCCACCAGCAGCCCCCGGACAGGCGGGACTGAAGCTTTCTTT,CATSSPRTGGTEAFF,TRBJ1-1,NA,TRBD1,TRBV15
TGCGCCAGCAGCTTGGCTCTCCTGGGAACTAGCGGGAGTTCCTACAATGAGCAGTTCTTC,CASSLALLGTSGSSYNEQFF,TRBJ2-1,few,TRBD2,TRBV5-1
TGTGCCAGCAGCCAAGTCGGGAGCTCCTACAATGAGCAGTTCTTC,CASSQVGSSYNEQFF,TRBJ2-1,NA,NA,TRBV4-2
TGTGCCAGCAGTGAACGGGGGTGGGCTAGCTCCTACGAGCAGTACTTC,CASSERGWASSYEQYF,TRBJ2-7,NA,NA,TRBV6-1
TGTGCCAGCAGCGTAGGGGGAGGGACCTCCTACGAGCAGTACTTC,CASSVGGGTSYEQYF,TRBJ2-7,NA,TRBD2,TRBV9
TGTGCCAGTACCACACTAGCGGCCAGCACAGATACGCAGTATTTT,CASTTLAASTDTQYF,TRBJ2-3,NA,TRBD2,TRBV19
TGCGCCAGCAGCTTGGTCCCGGGACTTGTAGATACGCAGTATTTT,CASSLVPGLVDTQYF,TRBJ2-3,NA,NA,TRBV5-1
TGTGCCAGCAGCTTACCTGGGACAGGGGGCCGGTACGAGCAGTACTTC,CASSLPGTGGRYEQYF,TRBJ2-7,NA,TRBD1,TRBV7-2